Each of the 5 T cell receptor beta chains below was sequenced from the same sample in a study of blood T cells in healthy people across ages. The second PCR ran about 6 to 12 cycles with a sample-barcoded 5' primer and J-beta primers. TCRdb re-called the 5' RACE reads with MiXCR, one entry per CDR3 protein. The data contain just over 800,000 distinct CDR3 sequences, approximately 65% of them singletons. The sequencing sample was made of blood. The receptors derive from a man under 40 in good health.

The chain recombines TRBV9 with TRBJ1-5; TRBD1 might be the D (6 bases). This CDR3 spans 14 amino acids. Deletions cut 3 bases from V and 3 bases from J, with 10 bases between. Germline V lookup: CDR1 SGDLS, CDR2 YYNGEE. This chain's CDR3 is CASSGRTDNQPQHF. The CDR3 coding sequence is TGTGCCAGCAGCGGGAGGACAGACAATCAGCCCCAGCATTTT.

The CDR3 sequence: CASSVTGVEAFF. The DNA of the CDR3 is TGTGCCAGCAGTGTCACAGGAGTTGAAGCTTTCTTT. The rearrangement uses TRBV12-3 or TRBV12-4 and TRBJ1-1; D might be TRBD1 (5 bases). The CDR3 is 12 residues long. Trimming left V 5 bases short and J 7 bases short, with 11 bases between.

This clonotype turned up a few times. This chain joins TRBV28 and TRBJ2-7, with a possible D match to TRBD2 (5 bases). CDR1 and CDR2 from the germline V gene are MDHEN and SYDVKM. Trimming removed 3 bases from V and 1 base from J, with 10 bases in between. CDR3 length: 14 residues. The CDR3: CASSFRDTSYEQYF. In nucleotides, the CDR3 is TGTGCCAGCAGTTTCCGGGATACGTCCTACGAGCAGTACTTC.

This sequence joins TRBV7-2 and TRBJ2-1; tentative D call: TRBD1 (5 bases). In germline, CDR1 is SGHTA, CDR2 FQGNSA. The V gene lost 4 bases and the J gene lost 3 bases, with 10 bases spanning the gap. The CDR3 spans 14 residues. This chain's CDR3 is CASSSTGVYNEQFF. The CDR3 nucleotides are TGTGCCAGCAGCTCCACAGGAGTCTACAATGAGCAGTTCTTC.

This clonotype occurred once. This chain connects TRBV21-1 to TRBJ2-1; TRBD2 is the table's D call and was not checked against the DNA. TRBV21-1 is annotated as a pseudogene. The CDR3 consists of 21 residues. In DNA, the CDR3 is TGTGCCAGCAGCAAAAGGGCCACCGGGACTAGCGGGGGGCTTTCCTACAATGAGCAGTTCTTC. Translation: CASSKRATGTSGGLSYNEQFF.